A selection of T cell receptor beta chains follows, all from one sample in a study of shared clonotypes between healthy human individuals. The repertoire was sequenced with immunoSEQ multiplex PCR; TCRdb's copy has only in-frame clones and lacks some. The table has 2.3 million or so clones, 85% to 95% seen once. The sequenced material came from naive CD4+ T cells from PBMCs. These receptors came from a man between 18 and 35 years old in good health. Some clones in this sample may be carry-over from other donors' samples. CDR3s include the opening cysteine and the closing phenylalanine or tryptophan. A D gene is named only where the DNA matches it firmly. The size field is filled for only some rows; it gives once, few, many or a size class.

abundance,v_gene,j_gene,d_gene,CDR3aa,CDR3nt
once,TRBV28,TRBJ1-4,.,CASSQPGANEKLFF,TGTGCCAGCAGCCAGCCCGGGGCTAATGAAAAACTGTTTTTT
.,TRBV28,TRBJ1-2,.,CASSFTDGYTF,TGTGCCAGCAGTTTTACTGATGGCTACACCTTC
.,TRBV10-3,TRBJ2-7,.,CAINRESVYEQYF,TGTGCCATCAATCGGGAAAGCGTCTACGAGCAGTACTTC
.,TRBV14,TRBJ2-7,TRBD2,CASSRLAGIGEQYF,TGTGCCAGCAGCCGTCTAGCGGGGATTGGAGAGCAGTACTTC
.,TRBV12-5,TRBJ2-3,TRBD2,CASGPGGGRADTQYF,TGTGCTAGTGGTCCGGGGGGCGGGAGGGCGGATACGCAGTATTTT
once,TRBV5-1,TRBJ2-1,.,CASSPQGVAYNEQFF,TGCGCCAGCAGCCCCCAGGGAGTAGCGTACAATGAGCAGTTCTTC
.,TRBV10-3,TRBJ2-7,.,CAISELEPWSEQYF,TGTGCCATCAGTGAGCTGGAGCCTTGGAGCGAGCAGTACTTC
.,TRBV9,TRBJ2-3,TRBD2,CASSVAGGRDTQYF,TGTGCCAGCAGCGTAGCGGGAGGGCGGGATACGCAGTATTTT
.,TRBV6-5,TRBJ1-3,.,CASSYQGQSGNTIYF,TGTGCCAGCAGTTACCAAGGACAGTCTGGAAACACCATATATTTT
.,TRBV11-2,TRBJ2-1,TRBD2,CASRRTGGRYNEQFF,TGTGCCAGCAGGCGAACGGGGGGAAGGTACAATGAGCAGTTCTTC
.,TRBV2,TRBJ2-7,.,CASRPSTGFGEQYF,TGTGCCAGCAGGCCTAGCACAGGGTTCGGCGAGCAGTACTTC
.,TRBV21-1,TRBJ2-2,.,CASSTQNFSGSCTGELFF,TGTGCCAGCAGCACCCAGAATTTTAGCGGGAGCTGCACCGGGGAGCTGTTTTTT
once,TRBV5-4,TRBJ2-7,.,CASSIGGVRATEQYF,TGTGCCAGCAGCATCGGAGGGGTTAGGGCGACCGAGCAGTACTTC
once,TRBV2,TRBJ2-7,TRBD1,CASRGDRAGSYEQYF,TGTGCCAGCAGGGGGGACAGGGCGGGCTCCTACGAGCAGTACTTC
.,TRBV6-4,TRBJ1-2,.,CASSSGSRPIYGYTF,TGTGCCAGCAGCTCCGGGTCCCGCCCGATCTATGGCTACACCTTC
.,TRBV19,TRBJ1-5,.,CASRAGALGNQPQHF,TGTGCCAGCCGGGCAGGGGCGTTGGGCAATCAGCCCCAGCATTTT
.,TRBV11-2,TRBJ2-1,.,CASSLDWGRTQFF,TGTGCCAGCAGCTTAGATTGGGGCCGAACCCAGTTCTTC
once,TRBV18,TRBJ1-2,.,CASSYSRDRERVGYTF,TGTGCCAGCTCATATAGCCGGGACCGAGAACGAGTTGGCTACACCTTC
.,TRBV15,TRBJ2-7,.,CATSRSRDSYEQYF,TGTGCCACCAGCAGGTCCAGGGACTCCTACGAGCAGTACTTC
.,TRBV6-5,TRBJ2-5,.,CASSYQWRETQYF,TGTGCCAGCAGTTACCAGTGGAGAGAGACCCAGTACTTC
once,TRBV27,TRBJ2-5,TRBD2,CASSSTSGGTQYF,TGTGCCAGCAGTTCGACTAGCGGAGGGACCCAGTACTTC
.,TRBV28,TRBJ2-7,.,CASSFGGLHSYEQYF,TGTGCCAGCAGTTTCGGAGGACTCCACTCCTACGAGCAGTACTTC
.,TRBV7-3,TRBJ2-2,.,CASSLSGGASGELFF,TGTGCCAGCAGCTTATCGGGGGGCGCATCCGGGGAGCTGTTTTTT
.,TRBV9,TRBJ2-1,.,CASSVVPGLVAGSYNEQFF,TGTGCCAGCAGCGTCGTCCCGGGACTTGTAGCAGGGTCCTACAATGAGCAGTTCTTC
.,TRBV4-2,TRBJ2-3,TRBD2,CASSRLAGEGDTQYF,TGTGCCAGCAGCAGGCTAGCGGGAGAGGGGGATACGCAGTATTTT
.,TRBV5-1,TRBJ1-4,TRBD1,CASAGAGGELEEKLFF,TGCGCCAGCGCTGGGGCAGGGGGGGAATTAGAGGAAAAACTGTTTTTT
.,TRBV7-2,TRBJ2-7,TRBD1,CASKGQGKDEQYF,TGTGCCAGCAAAGGACAGGGTAAGGACGAGCAGTACTTC
.,TRBV7-9,TRBJ2-3,.,CASSYVGGTDTQYF,TGTGCCAGCAGCTACGTAGGGGGCACAGATACGCAGTATTTT
.,TRBV5-1,TRBJ1-3,.,CASSWGTGSGNTIYF,TGCGCCAGCAGCTGGGGGACTGGATCCGGAAACACCATATATTTT
.,TRBV15,TRBJ2-7,TRBD1,CATSRDIGTGFVEQYF,TGTGCCACCAGCAGAGATATCGGGACAGGTTTTGTGGAGCAGTACTTC
.,TRBV7-6,TRBJ1-3,.,CASSLGTASSGNTIYF,TGTGCCAGCAGCTTAGGGACGGCGAGCTCTGGAAACACCATATATTTT
.,TRBV30,TRBJ1-2,.,CAWTGGQPNYGYTF,TGTGCCTGGACGGGAGGACAGCCTAACTATGGCTACACCTTC
.,TRBV7-9,TRBJ1-3,.,CASSLLGGNTIYF,TGTGCCAGCAGCTTATTAGGGGGAAACACCATATATTTT
.,TRBV11-1,TRBJ2-2,.,CASSLAGWSRNTGELFF,TGTGCCAGCAGCTTAGCGGGGTGGTCCCGGAACACCGGGGAGCTGTTTTTT
.,TRBV9,TRBJ2-1,.,CASSVLSGSYNEQFF,TGTGCCAGCAGCGTTCTCAGCGGCTCCTACAATGAGCAGTTCTTC
once,TRBV15,TRBJ1-1,.,CATSRGVLSTEAFF,TGTGCCACCAGCAGAGGGGTTTTGAGCACTGAAGCTTTCTTT
.,TRBV18,TRBJ1-2,.,CASSSGQDYGYTF,TGTGCCAGCTCGTCGGGACAAGACTATGGCTACACCTTC
.,TRBV6-1,TRBJ1-2,TRBD1,CAFKDREFYGYTF,TGTGCCTTTAAGGACAGGGAGTTCTATGGCTACACCTTC
.,TRBV19,TRBJ1-1,.,CATGKRESEAFF,TGTGCCACCGGAAAAAGGGAGTCTGAAGCTTTCTTT
.,TRBV5-4,TRBJ1-2,TRBD1,CASSEQGTGYTF,TGTGCCAGCAGCGAACAGGGGACTGGCTACACCTTC
.,TRBV5-4,TRBJ2-3,TRBD1,CASSLGGQGTDTQYF,TGTGCCAGCAGCTTGGGGGGACAGGGAACAGATACGCAGTATTTT